The following is a TCR beta chain sequence with its context. Its target is not known. Trimming stripped 6 bases from V and 3 bases from J, with 14 bases between. This CDR3 has 14 residues. Germline lookup yields CDR1 SQVTM and CDR2 ANQGSEA. In total, each donor contributed a single heparinised blood draw that averaged roughly 100 mL. The source of the sample is a study of beta chain features in type 1 diabetes. Study conclusions and caveats: TCRB CDR3s from Type 1 diabetes patients were moderately but significantly shorter in all four CD4+ subsets. Compared with healthy donors, patients appeared to share more similar naive, central memory and regulatory TCRB repertoires. Unsettled here was the matter of whether HLA type influences TCRB rearrangement.

cDNA synthesis used the whole RNA isolate, giving expressed TCRB sequences. TCRdb's copy holds only in-frame clones and misses some; the assay was immunoSEQ multiplex PCR. Here the sample spans some 300,000 clones, around 7.3% being singletons. This chain uses TRBV29-1 with TRBJ2-2; perhaps D is TRBD1 or TRBD2 (6 bases each). The sequence was collected from a young woman in good health. Sequenced sample: central memory CD4+ T cells from blood. CDR3: CSVRWGADTGELFF. CDR3 coding DNA: TGCAGCGTGAGGTGGGGGGCGGACACCGGGGAGCTGTTTTTT.